Detailed here is one T cell receptor (beta chain). This specimen comes from a study of blood T cell repertoires in COVID-19. The wider study: COVID-19 samples from acute and convalescent phases originated in the United States, Italy and Spain.

Repertoires were generated with immunoSEQ multiplex PCR, while TCRdb's copy carries only in-frame clones and drops some. The table lists about 200,000 clones, roughly 84% of them singletons. Germline-derived CDR1 and CDR2 are KGHSH and LQKENI. The J segment lost 6 bases and the V segment lost 3 bases, leaving 11 bases of the junction unmatched. The CDR3 spans 15 residues. The study drew participants aged roughly 18 to 95 years from 20 to 30 US areas. Participant reports of clinical history set cohort assignment. The specimen sequenced was PBMCs or T cells enriched from blood (not recorded which). This rearrangement joins TRBV18 to TRBJ2-7; 7 bases line up with TRBD1. This TCR was sampled from a woman in her twenties or thirties who had been exposed to COVID-19. CDR3 sequence reads: CASSPLTGAGSEQYF. As DNA, the CDR3 is TGTGCCAGCTCACCCCTCACAGGGGCGGGTAGCGAGCAGTACTTC. The full variable domain, rest sourced from reference TRBV18 and TRBJ2-7, is NAGVMQNPRHLVRRRGQEARLRCSPMKGHSHVYWYRQLPEEGLKFMVYLQKENIIDESGMPKERFSAEFPKEGPSILRIQQVVRGDSAAYFCASSPLTGAGSEQYFGPGTRLTVT.